This T cell receptor beta chain was observed in a study of T-cell memory formation after mild COVID-19. Study background: Largely donor-specific TCR clusters were found. Study-wide results and caveats: Pre-infection memory held some responding clones, suggesting pre-existing cross-reactive T cells responded. Clones contracting over day 15 to 85 were CD4/CD8 balanced, with later expanders leaning CD4+. Among contracting clones, CD4+ were mainly CM/EM and CD8+ enriched in EMRA.

TCRdb independently ran MiXCR on the 5' RACE reads; one entry per CDR3 protein. This table holds some 350,000 distinct CDR3 sequences, more than 15% found once. In regard to this clonotype: The antigen remains unidentified.

Looked up from germline, CDR1 is SGHVS and CDR2 is FNYEAQ. This CDR3 region has 15 residues. Between the trimmed V and J ends, which lost 2 bases and 0 bases, there was a span of 8 bases. This chain links TRBV7-6 with TRBJ2-1; D is unclear. This TCR was sampled from a man aged 18 to 30 who had mild COVID-19 (a few samples of this study predate the infection). Cell type and time point are not known. Sequencing was carried out using PBMCs or a T cell subset sorted from them (not recorded which). This CDR3 reads CASSLRSLSYNEQFF. The CDR3, as DNA: TGTGCCAGCAGCTTAAGGTCCCTCTCCTACAATGAGCAGTTCTTC.